Listed below are T cell receptor beta chains from one sample, sequenced in a study of radiotherapy plus CTLA-4 blockade in lung cancer. TCRdb's copy holds only in-frame clones and misses some; the assay was immunoSEQ multiplex PCR. Of about 90,000 clones in the sample, approximately 80% were seen once. This specimen consisted of peripheral blood, obtained from a patient treated with radiotherapy plus ipilimumab. The origin of the receptors is a human donor with non-small cell lung cancer that progressed on radiotherapy plus ipilimumab. The CDR3 runs from the conserved cysteine through the conserved F or W. Fields, in order: D gene, V gene, J gene, clone size, CDR3 DNA, CDR3 protein. D genes are given only for firm matches. Where a row states a size, it is once, few, many or the class of an expanded clone; other rows omit it.

D gene: TRBD2
V gene: TRBV5-1
J gene: TRBJ2-3
clone size: -
CDR3 DNA: TGCGCCAGCAGCTTGGGGACTAGCGGGAGGTCAGATACGCAGTATTTT
CDR3 protein: CASSLGTSGRSDTQYF

D gene: -
V gene: TRBV30
J gene: TRBJ2-5
clone size: -
CDR3 DNA: TGTGCCTGGAGGGAGGTGGGGACCCAGTACTTC
CDR3 protein: CAWREVGTQYF

D gene: TRBD2
V gene: TRBV7-9
J gene: TRBJ2-4
clone size: many
CDR3 DNA: TGTGCCAGCAGCTACCGGGGGGGCGAAACCAAAAACATTCAGTACTTC
CDR3 protein: CASSYRGGETKNIQYF

D gene: TRBD1
V gene: TRBV9
J gene: TRBJ1-1
clone size: once
CDR3 DNA: TGTGCCAGCAGCGCTACAGGGGGCGCTTACACTGAAGCTTTCTTT
CDR3 protein: CASSATGGAYTEAFF

D gene: TRBD2
V gene: TRBV2
J gene: TRBJ2-7
clone size: -
CDR3 DNA: TGTGCCAGCAAGAGGGCTAGCGGGAGTCTAAGCTACGAGCAGTACTTC
CDR3 protein: CASKRASGSLSYEQYF

D gene: -
V gene: TRBV10-3
J gene: TRBJ2-1
clone size: few
CDR3 DNA: TGTGCCATCAGTGAGTCCCCAAGGGGGACGTCGTACAATGAGCAGTTCTTC
CDR3 protein: CAISESPRGTSYNEQFF

D gene: -
V gene: TRBV5-1
J gene: TRBJ2-7
clone size: -
CDR3 DNA: TGCGCCAGCAGCTTGGTGGGCGGGCCTGGGGAGCAGTACTTC
CDR3 protein: CASSLVGGPGEQYF

D gene: TRBD1
V gene: TRBV5-6
J gene: TRBJ1-2
clone size: -
CDR3 DNA: TGTGCCAGCAGCACCCGACAGGGTTCTAACTATGGCTACACCTTC
CDR3 protein: CASSTRQGSNYGYTF

D gene: -
V gene: TRBV9
J gene: TRBJ1-1
clone size: few
CDR3 DNA: TGTGCCAGCAGCGTCGACTTTCAGGGTACTGAAGCTTTCTTT
CDR3 protein: CASSVDFQGTEAFF

D gene: -
V gene: TRBV5-5
J gene: TRBJ2-7
clone size: -
CDR3 DNA: TGTGCCAGCAGTTGGCAGTTATCTTATTACGAGCAGTACTTC
CDR3 protein: CASSWQLSYYEQYF

D gene: -
V gene: TRBV29-1
J gene: TRBJ1-2
clone size: few
CDR3 DNA: TGCAGCGTTGAAGCTCCGGATGCCAGTCTCTATGGCTACACCTTC
CDR3 protein: CSVEAPDASLYGYTF

D gene: -
V gene: TRBV10-3
J gene: TRBJ1-5
clone size: -
CDR3 DNA: TGTGCCATCAGTTCCGCAGTGACTAATCAGCCCCAGCATTTT
CDR3 protein: CAISSAVTNQPQHF

D gene: -
V gene: TRBV11-3
J gene: TRBJ2-7
clone size: -
CDR3 DNA: TGTGCCAGCAGCTTCGACGGGCAGAACTACGAGCAGTACTTC
CDR3 protein: CASSFDGQNYEQYF

D gene: -
V gene: TRBV19
J gene: TRBJ1-1
clone size: -
CDR3 DNA: TGTGCCAGTAGTTATCAGGGGTCGAACACTGAAGCTTTCTTT
CDR3 protein: CASSYQGSNTEAFF

D gene: -
V gene: TRBV6-1
J gene: TRBJ2-5
clone size: -
CDR3 DNA: TGTGCCAGCAGCCCACAGGGCCCAGAGACCCAGTACTTC
CDR3 protein: CASSPQGPETQYF

D gene: -
V gene: TRBV5-5
J gene: TRBJ2-7
clone size: -
CDR3 DNA: TGTGCCAGCACCGCGTCGGGGGTTAGCTCCTACGAGCAGTACTTC
CDR3 protein: CASTASGVSSYEQYF

D gene: TRBD1
V gene: TRBV11-2
J gene: TRBJ1-4
clone size: once
CDR3 DNA: TGTGCCAGCAGCTTAGATCCAGGGGGATCGGGTGAAAAACTGTTTTTT
CDR3 protein: CASSLDPGGSGEKLFF

D gene: TRBD1
V gene: TRBV5-6
J gene: TRBJ1-1
clone size: -
CDR3 DNA: TGTGCCAGCAGCTTGGTTCGCCGACAGGGTGAAGCTTTCTTT
CDR3 protein: CASSLVRRQGEAFF

D gene: -
V gene: TRBV4-1
J gene: TRBJ2-7
clone size: many
CDR3 DNA: TGCGCCAGCAGCCAAGGTGGACCCTCGTACGAGCAGTACTTC
CDR3 protein: CASSQGGPSYEQYF

D gene: TRBD1
V gene: TRBV11-2
J gene: TRBJ2-7
clone size: once
CDR3 DNA: TGTGCCAGCAGCTACCCGGACAGGTCCTACGAGCAGTACTTC
CDR3 protein: CASSYPDRSYEQYF

D gene: -
V gene: TRBV6-1
J gene: TRBJ2-7
clone size: -
CDR3 DNA: TGTGCCAGCATGACCCCGGGCCCCTACGAGCAGTACTTC
CDR3 protein: CASMTPGPYEQYF

D gene: -
V gene: TRBV6-5
J gene: TRBJ1-3
clone size: once
CDR3 DNA: TGTGCCAGCAGTTACTCGGAGGTGGGCGGAAACACCATATATTTT
CDR3 protein: CASSYSEVGGNTIYF

D gene: -
V gene: TRBV2
J gene: TRBJ2-1
clone size: -
CDR3 DNA: TGTGCCAGCAGAACGGGGGCCGACTACAATGAGCAGTTCTTC
CDR3 protein: CASRTGADYNEQFF

D gene: -
V gene: TRBV30
J gene: TRBJ1-6
clone size: -
CDR3 DNA: TGTGCCTGGAGCCCGGGCCTCAATTCACCCCTCCACTTT
CDR3 protein: CAWSPGLNSPLHF

D gene: -
V gene: TRBV11-1
J gene: TRBJ1-1
clone size: -
CDR3 DNA: TGTGCCAGCAGCTTTGGGGGGAACACTGAAGCTTTCTTT
CDR3 protein: CASSFGGNTEAFF

D gene: TRBD2
V gene: TRBV18
J gene: TRBJ2-1
clone size: -
CDR3 DNA: TGTGCCAGCTCACCGTATACTAGCGGGAACAGTGAGCAGTTCTTC
CDR3 protein: CASSPYTSGNSEQFF

D gene: -
V gene: TRBV7-9
J gene: TRBJ1-4
clone size: once
CDR3 DNA: TGTGCCAGCAGCCCCACGGACGGGATTAATGAAAAACTGTTTTTT
CDR3 protein: CASSPTDGINEKLFF

D gene: -
V gene: TRBV30
J gene: TRBJ1-6
clone size: -
CDR3 DNA: TGTGCCTGGAGAGGAGGGGGGCGAGGTAGTTCACCCCTCCACTTT
CDR3 protein: CAWRGGGRGSSPLHF